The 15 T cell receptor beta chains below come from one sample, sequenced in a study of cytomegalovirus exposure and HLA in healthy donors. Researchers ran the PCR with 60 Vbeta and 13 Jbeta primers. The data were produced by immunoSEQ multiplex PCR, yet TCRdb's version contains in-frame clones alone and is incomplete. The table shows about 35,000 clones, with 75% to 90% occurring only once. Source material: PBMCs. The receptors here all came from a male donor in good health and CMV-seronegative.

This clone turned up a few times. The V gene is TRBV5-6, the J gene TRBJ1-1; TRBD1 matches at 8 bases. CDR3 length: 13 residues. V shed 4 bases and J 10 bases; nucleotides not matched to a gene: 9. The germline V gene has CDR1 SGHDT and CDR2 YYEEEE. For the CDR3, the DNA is TGTGCCAGCAGCCCAGGGACAGGCCATGGAGCTTTCTTT. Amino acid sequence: CASSPGTGHGAFF.

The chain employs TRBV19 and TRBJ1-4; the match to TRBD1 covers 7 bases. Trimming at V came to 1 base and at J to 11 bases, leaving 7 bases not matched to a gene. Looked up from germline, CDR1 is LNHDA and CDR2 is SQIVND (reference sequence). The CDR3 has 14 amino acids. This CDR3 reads CASSIGRTGGKLFF. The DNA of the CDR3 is TGTGCCAGTAGTATAGGGAGGACAGGCGGGAAACTGTTTTTT.

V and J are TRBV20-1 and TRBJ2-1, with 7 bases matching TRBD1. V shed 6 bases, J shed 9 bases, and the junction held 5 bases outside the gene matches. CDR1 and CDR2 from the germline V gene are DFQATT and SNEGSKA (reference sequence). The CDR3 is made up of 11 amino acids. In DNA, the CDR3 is TGCAGTGCAATGACAGGGATTGAGCAGTTCTTC. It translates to CSAMTGIEQFF.

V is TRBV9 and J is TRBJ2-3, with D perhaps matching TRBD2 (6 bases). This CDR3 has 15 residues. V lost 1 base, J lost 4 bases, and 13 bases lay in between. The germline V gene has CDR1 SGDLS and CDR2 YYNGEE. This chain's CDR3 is CASSVREDGADTQYF. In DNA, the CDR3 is TGTGCCAGCAGCGTAAGGGAGGATGGGGCAGATACGCAGTATTTT.

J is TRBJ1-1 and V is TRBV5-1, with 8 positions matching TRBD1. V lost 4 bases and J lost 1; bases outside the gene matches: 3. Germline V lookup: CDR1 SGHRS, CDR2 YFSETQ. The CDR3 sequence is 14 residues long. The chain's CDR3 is CASSPGQGNTEAFF. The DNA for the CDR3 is TGCGCCAGCAGCCCCGGACAGGGGAACACTGAAGCTTTCTTT.

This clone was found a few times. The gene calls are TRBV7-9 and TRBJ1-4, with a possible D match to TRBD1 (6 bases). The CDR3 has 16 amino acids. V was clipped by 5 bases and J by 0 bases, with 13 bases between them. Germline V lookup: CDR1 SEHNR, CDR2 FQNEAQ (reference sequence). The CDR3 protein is CASSIRGTTTNEKLFF. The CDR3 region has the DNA TGTGCCAGCAGCATTAGGGGGACAACAACTAATGAAAAACTGTTTTTT.

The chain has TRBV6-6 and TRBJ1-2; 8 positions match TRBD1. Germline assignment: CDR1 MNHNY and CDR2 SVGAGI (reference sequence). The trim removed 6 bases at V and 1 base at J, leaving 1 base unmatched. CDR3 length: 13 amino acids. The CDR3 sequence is CASRGQDNYGYTF. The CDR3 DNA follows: TGTGCCAGCAGGGGACAGGATAACTATGGCTACACCTTC.

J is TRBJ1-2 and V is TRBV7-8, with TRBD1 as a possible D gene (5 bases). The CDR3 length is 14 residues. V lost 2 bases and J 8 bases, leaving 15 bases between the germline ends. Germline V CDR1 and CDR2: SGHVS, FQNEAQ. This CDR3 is CASSLTGDSNGYTF. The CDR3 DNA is TGTGCCAGCAGCTTAACGGGGGACTCTAACGGCTACACCTTC.

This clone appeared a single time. The CDR3 DNA sequence: TGTGCCAGCAGCTACAGGGGCTTGAATTCACCCCTCCACTTT. Protein product: CASSYRGLNSPLHF. The genes are TRBV6-5 and TRBJ1-6; 7 positions agree with TRBD1. CDR1 MNHEY and CDR2 SVGAGI come from the germline V gene. The CDR3 is 14 amino acids. V lost 6 bases, J lost 7 bases, and 6 bases stayed unmatched.

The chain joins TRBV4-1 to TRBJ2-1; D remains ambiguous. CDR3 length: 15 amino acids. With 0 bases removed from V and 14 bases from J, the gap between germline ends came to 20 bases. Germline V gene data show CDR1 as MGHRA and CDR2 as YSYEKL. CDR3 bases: TGCGCCAGCAGCCAAGATCAGACTCGGCCCGGCGAGGAGTTCTTC. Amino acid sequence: CASSQDQTRPGEEFF.

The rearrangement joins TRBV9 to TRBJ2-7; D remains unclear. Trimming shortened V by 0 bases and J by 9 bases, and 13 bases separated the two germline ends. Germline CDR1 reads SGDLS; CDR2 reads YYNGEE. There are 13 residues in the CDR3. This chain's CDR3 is CASSVEPLMRQYF. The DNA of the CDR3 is TGTGCCAGCAGCGTAGAACCCCTAATGAGGCAGTACTTC. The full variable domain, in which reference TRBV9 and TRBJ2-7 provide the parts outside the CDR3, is DSGVTQTPKHLITATGQRVTLRCSPRSGDLSVYWYQQSLDQGLQFLIQYYNGEERAKGNILERFSAQQFPDLHSELNLSSLELGDSALYFCASSVEPLMRQYFGPGTRLTVT.

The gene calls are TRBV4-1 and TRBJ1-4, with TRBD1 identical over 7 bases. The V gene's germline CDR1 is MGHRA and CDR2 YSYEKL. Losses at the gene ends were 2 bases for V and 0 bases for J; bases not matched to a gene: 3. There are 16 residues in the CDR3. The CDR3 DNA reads TGCGCCAGCAGCCAACAGACAGGGACAACTAATGAAAAACTGTTTTTT. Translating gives CASSQQTGTTNEKLFF.

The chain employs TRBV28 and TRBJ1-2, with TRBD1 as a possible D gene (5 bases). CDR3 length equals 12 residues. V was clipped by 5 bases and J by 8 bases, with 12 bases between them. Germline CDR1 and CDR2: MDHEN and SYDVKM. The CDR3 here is CASSLRSGGYTF. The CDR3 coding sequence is TGTGCCAGCAGTCTAAGGTCAGGGGGCTACACCTTC.

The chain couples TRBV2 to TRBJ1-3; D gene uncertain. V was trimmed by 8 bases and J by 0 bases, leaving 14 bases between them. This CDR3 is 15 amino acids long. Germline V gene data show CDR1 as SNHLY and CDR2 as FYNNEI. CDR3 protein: CASRLLVSSGNTIYF. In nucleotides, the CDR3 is TGTGCCAGCCGACTACTGGTGAGCTCTGGAAACACCATATATTTT.

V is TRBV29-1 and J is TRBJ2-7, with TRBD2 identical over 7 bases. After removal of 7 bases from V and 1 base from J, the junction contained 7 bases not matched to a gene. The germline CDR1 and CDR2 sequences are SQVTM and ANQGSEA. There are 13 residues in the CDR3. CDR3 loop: CSALGGVSYEQYF. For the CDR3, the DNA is TGCAGCGCTCTGGGGGGGGTTTCCTACGAGCAGTACTTC.